What follows is one T cell receptor beta chain and its context. CDR1 GTSNPN and CDR2 SVGIG come from the germline V gene (reference sequence). V lost 2 bases and J lost 4, with 11 bases in between. This CDR3 is 13 amino acids long. This specimen comes from a study of blood T cell repertoires in COVID-19. The table came from immunoSEQ multiplex PCR; TCRdb's copy has only in-frame clones and leaves some out. Among 150,000 to 200,000 clones listed, around 83% were seen once. This chain uses TRBV30 with TRBJ2-5; possible D gene TRBD1, 7 bases. The source of this sequence is a woman older than 75 in a cohort sampled during active or convalescent COVID-19. The sequenced sample was peripheral blood. CDR3 region: CAWSRQGGETQYF. The CDR3 DNA sequence: TGTGCCTGGAGTAGGCAGGGGGGAGAGACCCAGTACTTC. Using reference TRBV30 and TRBJ2-5 for the parts outside the CDR3, the full variable domain is SQTIHQWPATLVQPVGSPLSLECTVEGTSNPNLYWYRQAAGRGLQLLFYSVGIGQISSEVPQNLSASRPQDRQFILSSKKLLLSDSGFYLCAWSRQGGETQYFGPGTRLLVL.